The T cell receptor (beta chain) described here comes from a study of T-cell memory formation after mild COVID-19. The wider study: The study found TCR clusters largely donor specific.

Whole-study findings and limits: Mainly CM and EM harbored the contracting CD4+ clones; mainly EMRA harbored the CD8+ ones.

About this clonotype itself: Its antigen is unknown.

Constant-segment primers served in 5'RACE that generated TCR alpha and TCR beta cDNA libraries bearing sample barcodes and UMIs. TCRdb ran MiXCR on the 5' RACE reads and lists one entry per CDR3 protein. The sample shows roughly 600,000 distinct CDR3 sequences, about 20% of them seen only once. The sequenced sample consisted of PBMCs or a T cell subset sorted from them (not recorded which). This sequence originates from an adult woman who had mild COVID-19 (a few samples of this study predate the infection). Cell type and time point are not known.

CDR3 amino acids: CASSPKSAPGSYNEQFF. The CDR3 DNA follows: TGTGCCAGCTCACCAAAATCGGCCCCGGGCTCCTACAATGAGCAGTTCTTC. The chain is built from TRBV18 and TRBJ2-1; D not certain. Trimming cost V 2 bases and J 0 bases, with 14 bases left between them. This CDR3 has 17 residues. Germline V gene data show CDR1 as KGHSH and CDR2 as LQKENI.